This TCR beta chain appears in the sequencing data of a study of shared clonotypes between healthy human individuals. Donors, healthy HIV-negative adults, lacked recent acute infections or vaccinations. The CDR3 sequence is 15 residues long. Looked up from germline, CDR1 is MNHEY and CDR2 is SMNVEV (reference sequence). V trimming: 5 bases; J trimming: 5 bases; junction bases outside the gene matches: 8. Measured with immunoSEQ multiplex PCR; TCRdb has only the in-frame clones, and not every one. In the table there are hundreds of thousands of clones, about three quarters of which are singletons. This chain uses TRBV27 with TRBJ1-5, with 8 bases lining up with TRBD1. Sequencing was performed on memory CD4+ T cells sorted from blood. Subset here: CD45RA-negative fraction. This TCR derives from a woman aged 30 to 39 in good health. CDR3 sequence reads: CASSPGQGRYQPQHF. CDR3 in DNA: TGTGCCAGCAGTCCCGGACAGGGTAGGTATCAGCCCCAGCATTTT.